These 20 T cell receptor beta chains originate from one sample sequenced in a study of T cell changes during pregnancy in multiple sclerosis (dated by TCRdb to about 2019). The library was built by means of the immunoSEQ multiplex PCR assay. Imported from immuneACCESS, the table was reduced by TCRdb to in-frame sequences with V and J called. These copies leave out some clones; in studies compared against another copy, an unresolved V gene accounts for under half, and the cause of the remainder is not known. This sample holds over 50,000 clones; 90% to 95% were observed only once. The top ten constitute less than 1.5% of the sample. The sequencing used peripheral blood, collected in the third trimester of pregnancy. The receptors stem from a female donor in good health, enrolled as a control in a pregnancy study.

The V call is TRBV7-2, the J call TRBJ2-7, with TRBD2 matching over 12 bases. The germline V gene encodes CDR1 SGHTA and CDR2 FQGNSA. The V segment lost 5 bases and the J segment 3 bases; nucleotides outside the gene matches: 8. The CDR3 has 16 residues. CDR3: CASSRGLGLAGYEQYF. CDR3 nucleotide sequence: TGTGCCAGCAGCCGCGGGTTGGGACTAGCGGGCTACGAGCAGTACTTC.

This clone was detected only a few times. The CDR3 protein is CASRPGQGTTEAFF. The DNA of the CDR3 is TGTGCCAGCAGGCCGGGACAGGGGACCACTGAAGCTTTCTTT. The chain couples TRBV6-1 to TRBJ1-1; TRBD1 matches 10 bases. The germline V gene has CDR1 MNHNS and CDR2 SASEGT. The CDR3 is 14 residues long. Germline trimming cut 6 bases from V and 4 bases from J; bases unmatched to any gene: 5.

The chain joins TRBV7-3 to TRBJ2-1, with TRBD2 identical over 10 bases. The CDR3 length is 14 residues. After removal of 5 bases from V and 10 bases from J, the junction contained 8 bases not matched to a gene. Per the germline V gene, CDR1 is SGHTA and CDR2 is FQGTGA. The CDR3 nucleotides are TGTGCCAGCAGCCCCACTAGCGGGGTTGGGGAGCAGTTCTTC. Protein product: CASSPTSGVGEQFF.

The V and J genes are TRBV4-3 and TRBJ1-2; no definite D call. Germline V gene lookup returns CDR1 LGHNA and CDR2 YSLEER. V shed 3 bases and J shed 2 bases, with 4 bases lying between them. CDR3 size: 12 residues. The CDR3 sequence: CASSHQNYGYTF. CDR3 coding DNA: TGCGCCAGCAGCCACCAGAACTATGGCTACACCTTC.

The CDR3 loop is CASSLGQTGKQETQYF. The CDR3 DNA follows: TGCGCCAGCAGCTTGGGGCAAACGGGGAAACAAGAGACCCAGTACTTC. This chain uses TRBV5-1 with TRBJ2-5; D is perhaps TRBD2 (5 bases). The CDR3 covers 16 residues. In germline, CDR1 is SGHRS, CDR2 YFSETQ. V lost 0 bases and J 2 bases, leaving 14 bases between the germline ends.

This clone was seen a handful of times. The chain uses TRBV7-2 and TRBJ2-5; maybe TRBD2 (5 bases). The germline V gene encodes CDR1 SGHTA and CDR2 FQGNSA. CDR3 length: 12 amino acids. V was clipped by 4 bases and J by 5 bases, with 8 bases between them. The CDR3 loop reads CASSSRGETQYF. The CDR3 DNA sequence: TGTGCCAGCAGCTCCCGCGGGGAGACCCAGTACTTC.

A word on this clone: One end of the junction varies from germline; a read error may be responsible. The chain uses TRBV7-7 and TRBJ1-3, with TRBD1 identical over 10 bases. Germline assignment: CDR1 SSHAT and CDR2 FNYEAQ (reference sequence). The CDR3 length is 15 residues. The CDR3 DNA reads TGTGCTAGCAGCTTGGGACAGGGGACTGGAAACACCATATATTTT. This gives the protein CASSLGQGTGNTIYF.

This clone was seen only a few times. The chain carries TRBV7-9 and TRBJ1-1, with D unclear. This CDR3 has 11 amino acids. Germline V CDR1 and CDR2: SEHNR, FQNEAQ (reference sequence). The V gene lost 4 bases and the J gene lost 5 bases, with 5 bases spanning the gap. CDR3 sequence reads: CASSSMTEAFF. The CDR3 bases are TGTGCCAGCAGCTCCATGACTGAAGCTTTCTTT.

The chain recombines TRBV5-6 with TRBJ1-1; possible D gene TRBD1, 6 bases. The CDR3 length is 15 residues. Between the trimmed V and J ends, which lost 4 bases and 0 bases, there was a span of 13 bases. CDR1 and CDR2 (germline): SGHDT, YYEEEE. CDR3 region: CASSPATGLNTEAFF. Here the CDR3 DNA reads TGTGCCAGCAGCCCGGCGACAGGCCTGAACACTGAAGCTTTCTTT.

The chain joins TRBV27 to TRBJ1-2, with 7 positions matching TRBD1. The length of the CDR3 is 16 residues. After removal of 5 bases from V and 0 bases from J, the junction contained 9 bases not matched to a gene. Germline V gives CDR1 MNHEY, CDR2 SMNVEV (reference sequence). Written as DNA, the CDR3 is TGTGCCAGCAGTCCACTCATGGGACAGACTAACTATGGCTACACCTTC. Translating it yields CASSPLMGQTNYGYTF.

The rearrangement uses TRBV19 and TRBJ2-2; 9 bases are shared with TRBD2. Germline-derived CDR1 and CDR2 are LNHDA and SQIVND (reference sequence). The CDR3 runs to 15 residues. With V trimmed by 4 bases and J by 4 bases, 4 bases remained unmatched. CDR3: CASSKVAGVTGELFF. DNA of the CDR3: TGTGCCAGTAGTAAGGTAGCGGGGGTCACCGGGGAGCTGTTTTTT.

This rearrangement joins TRBV2 to TRBJ2-3; 10 nucleotides line up with TRBD2. The trim removed 5 bases at V and 13 bases at J, leaving 9 bases unmatched. The CDR3 extends over 13 amino acids. The germline V gene encodes CDR1 SNHLY and CDR2 FYNNEI. CDR3 residues: CASSPLGLAGEYF. The CDR3 DNA is TGTGCCAGCAGTCCTTTGGGCCTAGCGGGGGAGTATTTT. Filled out from reference TRBV2 and TRBJ2-3, the complete variable domain reads EPEVTQTPSHQVTQMGQEVILRCVPISNHLYFYWYRQILGQKVEFLVSFYNNEISEKSEIFDDQFSVERPDGSNFTLKIRSTKLEDSAMYFCASSPLGLAGEYFGPGTRLTVL.

This clone was recorded once. This chain uses TRBV19 with TRBJ1-1; a weak D match, TRBD1 (6 bases). The length of the CDR3 is 17 residues. Germline loops: CDR1 LNHDA, CDR2 SQIVND (reference sequence). The V end was cut by 6 bases, the J end by 1 base, with 21 bases between. The CDR3 sequence is CASSNTNTGLTNTEAFF. CDR3 DNA: TGTGCCAGTAGCAATACTAACACAGGGCTAACGAACACTGAAGCTTTCTTT.

CDR3 bases: TGTGCCAGCAGTGAACAGGGGGCGCGAGGCAATGAGCAGTTCTTC. It specifies CASSEQGARGNEQFF. The V and J genes are TRBV6-1 and TRBJ2-1; TRBD1 matches 8 bases. The length of the CDR3 is 15 residues. V was pared by 2 bases and J by 6 bases, with 6 bases of the junction left unmatched. Germline loops: CDR1 MNHNS, CDR2 SASEGT.

This sequence joins TRBV6-5 and TRBJ1-2; 9 nucleotides line up with TRBD1. V shed 4 bases and J 4 bases; nucleotides not matched to a gene: 7. The CDR3 length is 15 residues. Germline V gene data show CDR1 as MNHEY and CDR2 as SVGAGI. The CDR3: CASSSPTGGTYGYTF. Written as DNA, the CDR3 is TGTGCCAGCAGTTCCCCGACAGGGGGGACCTATGGCTACACCTTC.

For the CDR3, the DNA is TGTGCCAGCAGCCAAGGGAGGAGCACAGATACGCAGTATTTT. Its translation is CASSQGRSTDTQYF. The chain links TRBV4-2 to TRBJ2-3; a possible D gene is TRBD2 (5 bases). Germline lookup yields CDR1 LGHNA and CDR2 YNFKEQ. V lost 1 base to trimming and J lost 0 bases, with 5 bases between them. This CDR3 has 14 amino acids.

CDR3 loop: CASSEGYEQYF. DNA of the CDR3: TGTGCCAGCAGCGAGGGGTACGAGCAGTACTTC. This chain uses TRBV9 with TRBJ2-7; D possibly corresponds to TRBD1 (5 bases). Germline V CDR1 and CDR2: SGDLS, YYNGEE. The CDR3 runs 11 residues. Trimming cost V 3 bases and J 4 bases, with 5 bases left between them.

Note on this clone: A read error may produce the germline difference seen at one junction end. V gene TRBV9 combines with J gene TRBJ1-2, with 7 bases matching TRBD1. CDR3 length equals 14 residues. The germline gives CDR1 SGDLS, CDR2 YYNGEE. The CDR3 DNA sequence: TGTGCCAGCAGCGCGAGGGGGCAGGGGTATGCCTACACCTTC. As protein: CASSARGQGYAYTF. The entire variable domain, with the rest obtained from reference TRBV9 and TRBJ1-2, is as follows: DSGVTQTPKHLITATGQRVTLRCSPRSGDLSVYWYQQSLDQGLQFLIQYYNGEERAKGNILERFSAQQFPDLHSELNLSSLELGDSALYFCASSARGQGYAYTFGSGTRLTVV.

V is TRBV11-3 and J is TRBJ2-3; 7 bases match TRBD2. The CDR3 is 15 amino acids. Germline V gene lookup returns CDR1 SGHNT and CDR2 YENEEA. V was pared by 1 base and J by 5 bases, with 6 bases of the junction left unmatched. In DNA form, the CDR3 reads TGTGCCAGCAGCTTAGTCGGGGCTAGCGGAGATACGCAGTATTTT. Protein sequence: CASSLVGASGDTQYF.

This chain joins TRBV6-1 and TRBJ2-1; TRBD1 matches at 9 bases. The length of the CDR3 is 15 residues. V dropped 3 bases and J dropped 2; count of bases not matched to a gene: 2. CDR1 is MNHNS and CDR2 is SASEGT in the germline V gene. This chain's CDR3 is CASSDGTGPYNEQFF. Here the CDR3 DNA reads TGTGCCAGCAGTGATGGGACAGGGCCCTACAATGAGCAGTTCTTC.